This T cell receptor (beta chain) comes out of a study of cytomegalovirus exposure and HLA in healthy donors. Study-level information: Among about 179 million T cells, an earlier analysis found 117 million unique TCR beta sequences. Caucasian-associated ancestry cluster membership applied to about 83% of several hundred genotyped donors. Study-wide results and limits: TCR beta chain V- and J-gene trimming was linked, in a later analysis, to a missense variant in DCLRE1C. Most likely, a cluster of highly shared sequence variants arose as a sequencing artifact.

Remarks on this clone: The antigen is not known.

The V gene's germline CDR1 is GTSNPN and CDR2 SVGIG (reference sequence). The CDR3 has 12 amino acids. Deletions cut 1 base from V and 2 bases from J, with 5 bases between. 60 Vbeta and 13 Jbeta primers were used in PCR. Profiling relied on immunoSEQ multiplex PCR, and the TCRdb table lists in-frame clones only, not all of them. This sample has 150,000 or so clones, with approximately 80% found just once. This clonotype was obtained from a woman younger than 30 in good health and CMV-seronegative. The sample was PBMCs. The chain recombines TRBV30 with TRBJ1-1, with unresolved D. In DNA, the CDR3 is TGTGCCTGGAGTGGAGGAAACACTGAAGCTTTCTTT. Encoded protein: CAWSGGNTEAFF. The full variable domain, rest sourced from reference TRBV30 and TRBJ1-1, is SQTIHQWPATLVQPVGSPLSLECTVEGTSNPNLYWYRQAAGRGLQLLFYSVGIGQISSEVPQNLSASRPQDRQFILSSKKLLLSDSGFYLCAWSGGNTEAFFGQGTRLTVV.